This T cell receptor (beta chain) was documented in a study of Graves' ophthalmopathy and Graves' hyperthyroidism. Study outcomes and limitations: Blood samples also showed most expanded thyroid clonotypes exceeding 0.001 frequency. In predicting ophthalmopathy progression, the model reached about 71% sensitivity and 72.22% specificity.

The sequenced template was RNA, covering the TCR beta CDR3 region. Amplification began with first-round RT-PCR using HTBI primers, then second-round multiplex PCR was performed. TCRdb analysed the multiplex PCR reads with MiXCR anew, one entry per CDR3 protein. The sample yields 900,000 to 1,200,000 distinct CDR3 sequences, 35% to 40% seen once. This clonotype was detected ten times or more. Its target is unknown. Germline CDR1 and CDR2: SGHVS and FQNEAQ. V was shortened by 1 base and J by 5 bases, with 14 bases between the two germline ends. This CDR3 region has 15 residues. Each diagnosis was determined on the basis of clinical symptoms, serum thyroxine, TRAb, thyroid ultrasound and orbital computed tomography.

V is TRBV7-8 and J is TRBJ2-5, with D tentatively TRBD1 (6 bases). Sequenced sample: peripheral blood or thyroid tissue (not recorded which). The source is an adult man with Graves' hyperthyroidism. DNA of the CDR3: TGTGCCAGCAGCTTAGGAGAGGGACAAGGGGAGACCCAGTACTTC. Amino acids: CASSLGEGQGETQYF.